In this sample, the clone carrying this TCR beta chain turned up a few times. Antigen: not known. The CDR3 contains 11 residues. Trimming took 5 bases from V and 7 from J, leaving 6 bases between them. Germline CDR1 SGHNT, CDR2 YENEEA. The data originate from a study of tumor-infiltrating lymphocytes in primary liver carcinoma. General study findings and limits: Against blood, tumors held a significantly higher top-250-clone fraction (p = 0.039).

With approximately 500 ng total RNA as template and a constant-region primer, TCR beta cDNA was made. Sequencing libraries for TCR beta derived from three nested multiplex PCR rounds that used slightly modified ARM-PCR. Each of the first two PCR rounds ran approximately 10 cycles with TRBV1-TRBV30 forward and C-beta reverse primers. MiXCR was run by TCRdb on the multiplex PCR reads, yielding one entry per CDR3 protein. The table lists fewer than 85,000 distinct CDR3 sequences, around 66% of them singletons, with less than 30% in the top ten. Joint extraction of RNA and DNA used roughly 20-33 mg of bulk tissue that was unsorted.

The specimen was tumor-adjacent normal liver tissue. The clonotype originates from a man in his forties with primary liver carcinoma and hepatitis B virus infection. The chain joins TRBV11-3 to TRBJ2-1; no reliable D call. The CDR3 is CASSHGNEQFF. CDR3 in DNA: TGTGCCAGCAGCCACGGGAATGAGCAGTTCTTC.